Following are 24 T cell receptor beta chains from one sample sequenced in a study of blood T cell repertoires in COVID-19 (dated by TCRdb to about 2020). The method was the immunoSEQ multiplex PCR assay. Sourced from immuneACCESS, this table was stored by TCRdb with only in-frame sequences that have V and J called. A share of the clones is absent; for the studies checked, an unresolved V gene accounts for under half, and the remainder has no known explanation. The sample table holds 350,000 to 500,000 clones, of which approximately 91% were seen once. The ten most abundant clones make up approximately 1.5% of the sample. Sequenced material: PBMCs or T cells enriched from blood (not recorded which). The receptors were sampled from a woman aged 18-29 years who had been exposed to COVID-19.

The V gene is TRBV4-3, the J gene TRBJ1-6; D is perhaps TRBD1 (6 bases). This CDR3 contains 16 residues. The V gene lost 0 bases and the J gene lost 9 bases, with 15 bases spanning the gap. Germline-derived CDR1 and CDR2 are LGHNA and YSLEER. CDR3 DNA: TGCGCCAGCAGCCAAGATTCGGCGACAGGCGGTTCACCCCTCCACTTT. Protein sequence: CASSQDSATGGSPLHF.

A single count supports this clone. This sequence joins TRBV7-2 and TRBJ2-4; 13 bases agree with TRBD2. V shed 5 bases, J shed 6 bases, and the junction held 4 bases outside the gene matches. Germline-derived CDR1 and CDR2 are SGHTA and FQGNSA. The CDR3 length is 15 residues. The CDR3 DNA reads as TGTGCCAGCAGCGCTGGGACTAGCGGGGTAAACATTCAGTACTTC. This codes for CASSAGTSGVNIQYF.

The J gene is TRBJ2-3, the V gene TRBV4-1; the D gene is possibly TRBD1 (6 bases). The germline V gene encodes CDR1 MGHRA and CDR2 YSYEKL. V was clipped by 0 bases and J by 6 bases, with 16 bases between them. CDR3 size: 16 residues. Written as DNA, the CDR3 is TGCGCCAGCAGCCAAGATAGGGGACAACGGAGGGATACGCAGTATTTT. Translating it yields CASSQDRGQRRDTQYF.

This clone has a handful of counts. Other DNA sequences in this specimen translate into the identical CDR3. CDR3 DNA sequence: TGTGCCAGCAGTTTCGGAGAGACCCAGTACTTC. Amino acids: CASSFGETQYF. This chain links TRBV12-3 or TRBV12-4 with TRBJ2-5; D unresolved. The CDR3 has 11 residues. Between the trimmed V and J ends, which lost 3 bases and 4 bases, there was a span of 3 bases.

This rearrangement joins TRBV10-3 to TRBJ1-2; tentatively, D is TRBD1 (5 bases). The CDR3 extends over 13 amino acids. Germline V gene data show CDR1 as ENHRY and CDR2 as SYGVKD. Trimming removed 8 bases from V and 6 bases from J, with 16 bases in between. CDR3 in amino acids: CAIHAHEGDGYTF. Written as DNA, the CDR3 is TGTGCCATCCACGCCCATGAAGGGGATGGCTACACCTTC.

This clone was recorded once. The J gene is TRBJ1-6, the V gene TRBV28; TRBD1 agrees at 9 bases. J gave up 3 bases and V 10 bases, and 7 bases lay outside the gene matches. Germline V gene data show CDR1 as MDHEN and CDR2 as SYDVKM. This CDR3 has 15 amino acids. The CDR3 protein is CATRDRVHYNSPLHF. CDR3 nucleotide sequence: TGTGCCACCCGGGACAGGGTTCACTATAATTCACCCCTCCACTTT. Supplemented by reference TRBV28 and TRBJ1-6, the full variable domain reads DVKVTQSSRYLVKRTGEKVFLECVQDMDHENMFWYRQDPGLGLRLIYFSYDVKMKEKGDIPEGYSVSREKKERFSLILESASTNQTSMYLCATRDRVHYNSPLHFGNGTRLTVT.

CDR3 sequence: CATSRGPDTQYF. The CDR3 DNA reads TGTGCCACCAGCAGAGGGCCAGATACGCAGTATTTT. The chain has TRBV15 and TRBJ2-3; no definite D call. The length of the CDR3 is 12 residues. Looked up from germline, CDR1 is LNHNV and CDR2 is YYDKDF (reference sequence). V was clipped by 1 base and J by 4 bases, with 3 bases between them. Supplemented by reference TRBV15 and TRBJ2-3, the full variable domain reads DAMVIQNPRYQVTQFGKPVTLSCSQTLNHNVMYWYQQKSSQAPKLLFHYYDKDFNNEADTPDNFQSRRPNTSFCFLDIRSPGLGDTAMYLCATSRGPDTQYFGPGTRLTVL.

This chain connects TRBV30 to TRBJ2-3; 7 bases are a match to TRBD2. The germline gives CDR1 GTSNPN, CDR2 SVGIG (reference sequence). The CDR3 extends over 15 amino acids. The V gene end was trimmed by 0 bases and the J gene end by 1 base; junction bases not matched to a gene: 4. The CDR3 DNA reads TGTGCCTGGAGTGTACGGCTAGCGGGCACAGATACGCAGTATTTT. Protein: CAWSVRLAGTDTQYF.

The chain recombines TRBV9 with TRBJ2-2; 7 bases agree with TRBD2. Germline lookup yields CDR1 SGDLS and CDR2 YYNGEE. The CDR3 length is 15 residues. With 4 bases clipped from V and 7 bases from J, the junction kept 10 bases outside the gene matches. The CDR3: CASSLGSSGNGELFF. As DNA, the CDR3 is TGTGCCAGCAGCCTAGGGTCTAGCGGCAACGGGGAGCTGTTTTTT.

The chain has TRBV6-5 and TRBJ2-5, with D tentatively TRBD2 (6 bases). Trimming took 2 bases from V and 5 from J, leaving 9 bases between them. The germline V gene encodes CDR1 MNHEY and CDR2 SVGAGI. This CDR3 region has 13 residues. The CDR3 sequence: CASSYPGGETQYF. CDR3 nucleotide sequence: TGTGCCAGCAGTTACCCAGGAGGGGAGACCCAGTACTTC.

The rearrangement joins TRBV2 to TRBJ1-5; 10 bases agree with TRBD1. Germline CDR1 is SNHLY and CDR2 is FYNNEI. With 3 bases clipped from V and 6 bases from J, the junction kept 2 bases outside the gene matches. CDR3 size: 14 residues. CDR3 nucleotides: TGTGCCAGCAGTGAGGGGACAGGGGTTCAGCCCCAGCATTTT. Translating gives CASSEGTGVQPQHF.

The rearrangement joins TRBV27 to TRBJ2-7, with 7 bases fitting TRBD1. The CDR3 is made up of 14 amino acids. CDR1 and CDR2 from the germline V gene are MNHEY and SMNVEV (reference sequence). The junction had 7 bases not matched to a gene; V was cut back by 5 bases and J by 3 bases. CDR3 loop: CASSGGDSHYEQYF. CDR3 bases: TGTGCCAGCAGTGGTGGGGACAGTCACTACGAGCAGTACTTC.

Written as DNA, the CDR3 is TGTGCCAGCAGCCATAGTAGCGGGAGCACAGATACGCAGTATTTT. Protein: CASSHSSGSTDTQYF. The V call is TRBV3-1 (or the pseudogene TRBV3-2), the J call TRBJ2-3, with 7 positions matching TRBD2. The CDR3 spans 15 residues. The V gene end was trimmed by 3 bases and the J gene end by 0 bases; junction bases not matched to a gene: 3. Germline V gene sequence: CDR1 LGHDT, CDR2 YNNKEL (reference sequence).

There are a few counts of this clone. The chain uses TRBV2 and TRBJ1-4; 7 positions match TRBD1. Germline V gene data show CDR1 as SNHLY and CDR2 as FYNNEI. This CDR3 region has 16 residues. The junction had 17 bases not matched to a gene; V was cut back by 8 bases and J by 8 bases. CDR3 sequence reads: CASAADRRASGEKLFF. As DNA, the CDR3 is TGTGCCAGCGCCGCGGACAGGCGGGCGTCGGGGGAAAAACTGTTTTTT.

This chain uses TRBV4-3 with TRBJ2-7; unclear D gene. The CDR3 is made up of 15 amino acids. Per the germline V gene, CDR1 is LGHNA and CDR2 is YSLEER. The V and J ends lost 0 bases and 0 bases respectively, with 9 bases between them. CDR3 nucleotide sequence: TGCGCCAGCAGCCAAGATTACAGTTCCTCCTACGAGCAGTACTTC. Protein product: CASSQDYSSSYEQYF.

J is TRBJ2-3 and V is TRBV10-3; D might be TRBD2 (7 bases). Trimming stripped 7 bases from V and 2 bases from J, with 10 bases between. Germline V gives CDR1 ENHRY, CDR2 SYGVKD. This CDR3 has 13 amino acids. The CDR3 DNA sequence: TGTGCCATCAACGGGGGGCCCACAGATACGCAGTATTTT. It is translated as CAINGGPTDTQYF.

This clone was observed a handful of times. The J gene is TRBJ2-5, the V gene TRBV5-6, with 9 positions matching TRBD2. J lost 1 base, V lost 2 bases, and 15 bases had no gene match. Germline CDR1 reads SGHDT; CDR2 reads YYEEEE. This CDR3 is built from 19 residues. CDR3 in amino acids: CASSFMTPLAGGFQETQYF. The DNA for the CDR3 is TGTGCCAGCAGCTTTATGACGCCCCTGGCGGGAGGGTTCCAAGAGACCCAGTACTTC.

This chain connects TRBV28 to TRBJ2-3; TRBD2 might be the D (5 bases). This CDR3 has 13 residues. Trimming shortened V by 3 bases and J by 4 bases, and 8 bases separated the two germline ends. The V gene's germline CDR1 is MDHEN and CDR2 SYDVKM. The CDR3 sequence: CASSLTTSDTQYF. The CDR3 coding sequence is TGTGCCAGCAGTTTGACTACCTCAGATACGCAGTATTTT. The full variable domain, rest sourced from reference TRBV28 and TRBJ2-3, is DVKVTQSSRYLVKRTGEKVFLECVQDMDHENMFWYRQDPGLGLRLIYFSYDVKMKEKGDIPEGYSVSREKKERFSLILESASTNQTSMYLCASSLTTSDTQYFGPGTRLTVL.

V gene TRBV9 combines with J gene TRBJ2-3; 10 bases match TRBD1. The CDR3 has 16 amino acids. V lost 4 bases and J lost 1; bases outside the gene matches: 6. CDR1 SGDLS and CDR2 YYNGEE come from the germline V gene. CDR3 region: CASSLGQGTGTDTQYF. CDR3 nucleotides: TGTGCCAGCAGCTTGGGACAGGGGACAGGCACAGATACGCAGTATTTT.

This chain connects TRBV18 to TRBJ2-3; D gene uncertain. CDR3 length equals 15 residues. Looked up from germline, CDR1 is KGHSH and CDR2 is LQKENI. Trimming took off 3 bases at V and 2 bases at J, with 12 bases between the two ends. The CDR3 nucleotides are TGTGCCAGCTCACCCCCACTCACGCACACAGATACGCAGTATTTT. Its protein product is CASSPPLTHTDTQYF.

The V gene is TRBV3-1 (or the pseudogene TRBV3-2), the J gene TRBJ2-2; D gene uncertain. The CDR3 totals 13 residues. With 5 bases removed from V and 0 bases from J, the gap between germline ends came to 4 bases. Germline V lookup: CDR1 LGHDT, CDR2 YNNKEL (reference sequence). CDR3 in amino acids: CASSDTNTGELFF. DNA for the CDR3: TGTGCCAGCAGCGACACGAACACCGGGGAGCTGTTTTTT.

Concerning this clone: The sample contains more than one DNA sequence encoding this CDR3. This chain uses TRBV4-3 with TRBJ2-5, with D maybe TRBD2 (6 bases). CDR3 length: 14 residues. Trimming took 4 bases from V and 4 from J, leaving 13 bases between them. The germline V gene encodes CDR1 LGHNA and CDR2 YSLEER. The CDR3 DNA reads TGCGCCAGCAGCCTGGGACTCTCGGGAGAGACCCAGTACTTC. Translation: CASSLGLSGETQYF.

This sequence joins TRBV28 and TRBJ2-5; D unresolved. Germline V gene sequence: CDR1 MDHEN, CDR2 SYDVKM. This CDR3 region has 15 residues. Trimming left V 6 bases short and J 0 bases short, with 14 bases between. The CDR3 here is CASREVRSYQETQYF. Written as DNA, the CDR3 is TGTGCCAGCAGAGAGGTCAGAAGCTACCAAGAGACCCAGTACTTC. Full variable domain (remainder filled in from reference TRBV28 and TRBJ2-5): DVKVTQSSRYLVKRTGEKVFLECVQDMDHENMFWYRQDPGLGLRLIYFSYDVKMKEKGDIPEGYSVSREKKERFSLILESASTNQTSMYLCASREVRSYQETQYFGPGTRLLVL.

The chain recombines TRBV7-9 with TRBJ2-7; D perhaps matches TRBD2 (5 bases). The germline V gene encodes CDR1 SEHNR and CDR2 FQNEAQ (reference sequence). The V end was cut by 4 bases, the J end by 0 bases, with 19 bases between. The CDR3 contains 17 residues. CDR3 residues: CASSSQYYSEGSYEQYF. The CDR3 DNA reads TGTGCCAGCAGCTCCCAATACTATAGCGAGGGCTCCTACGAGCAGTACTTC.